The entry below describes one T cell receptor (beta chain). Its recognized antigen is unknown. No much larger clonotype is one base removed from it; base qualities were not supplied. The data stem from a study of blood T cell repertoires in COVID-19 (dated by TCRdb to the early 2020s). About the investigation overall: Samples from collaborators originated in the United States, Italy and Spain and spanned both the acute and convalescent phases of COVID-19. The prospective study material was composed of cDNA or gDNA derived from T cells, B-cell-depleted T cells, or PBMCs. Subjects who had been exposed to COVID-19, were actively infected with it, or had recovered from it provided the deeply sampled blood TCRbeta repertoires that made up the dataset. The repertoires were made available in a free public database intended to serve as a resource for research on the immune response to SARS-CoV-2. Samples were obtained from the ongoing ImmuneRACE study (first 160 participants) and from 1,254 subjects provided by 6 global collaborators. A de-identified subject ID, COVID-19 status, age in years and sex were almost always included in the sample metadata. HLA class I and class II types, where available, came from metadata supplied by the sample provider rather than from assay-based typing.

The immunoSEQ Assay, a bias-controlled multiplex PCR, was used to amplify TCRbeta CDR3 regions from genomic DNA. Per the authors' processing: Nucleated cell counts per sample were estimated from amplification of reference gene primers within the assay. To quantify the absolute abundance of each unique TCRbeta CDR3 rearrangement, sequence reads were collapsed and filtered. For each sample, productive Simpson clonality was calculated as the square root of Simpson's diversity index over productive rearrangements. This is the immuneACCESS table as TCRdb keeps it, with only in-frame sequences that have V and J called. A part of the clones is gone; compared with another copy, unresolved V genes explain less than half, and the rest is unexplained. For V, J and clone size, that table is used; D and trimming come from the DNA. Present in this sample are some 250,000 clones, about 89% of which were seen just once. In total, the top ten clones hold approximately 9% of the sample.

Including cysteine and phenylalanine, the CDR3 has 15 amino acids. Solely the CDR3 DNA is kept, with 45 bases framed from the first base. V and J are trimmed by 0 bases and 11 bases, and the gene matches miss 13 bases of the junction. Taken from the germline V gene, the CDR1 and CDR2 loops are SGDLS and YYNGEE. Participants in the prospective study were aged roughly 18 to 95 years, lived in 20 to 30 United States geographic areas, and enrolled through a virtual design. Cohort assignment in the prospective study relied on participant-reported clinical history from a screening survey and a study questionnaire. ImmuneRACE Cohort 3 recovered participants were defined by two consecutive negative NP/OP PCR tests, healthcare professional clearance, or symptom resolution. Mobile phlebotomists in the prospective study collected whole blood, serum and a nasopharyngeal or oropharyngeal swab from every participant. Additional blood draws and questionnaires over an approximately 2-month period could optionally be provided by prospective study participants. Prospective study blood samples were shipped either frozen or at room temperature before DNA extraction.

Overall results and qualifications from the work: The amount of clinical and demographic metadata varied by source and participant and was provided uncurated.

The receptor was isolated from a man aged 40-49 years who had recovered from COVID-19. The specimen was PBMCs or T cells enriched from blood (not recorded which). Recombination joined TRBV9 with TRBJ1-2; 7 of the junction bases match TRBD1. The nucleotide sequence reads TGTGCCAGCAGCGTAGCGAAGGGGGCAGGCCCAGGATACACCTTC. It codes for CASSVAKGAGPGYTF.